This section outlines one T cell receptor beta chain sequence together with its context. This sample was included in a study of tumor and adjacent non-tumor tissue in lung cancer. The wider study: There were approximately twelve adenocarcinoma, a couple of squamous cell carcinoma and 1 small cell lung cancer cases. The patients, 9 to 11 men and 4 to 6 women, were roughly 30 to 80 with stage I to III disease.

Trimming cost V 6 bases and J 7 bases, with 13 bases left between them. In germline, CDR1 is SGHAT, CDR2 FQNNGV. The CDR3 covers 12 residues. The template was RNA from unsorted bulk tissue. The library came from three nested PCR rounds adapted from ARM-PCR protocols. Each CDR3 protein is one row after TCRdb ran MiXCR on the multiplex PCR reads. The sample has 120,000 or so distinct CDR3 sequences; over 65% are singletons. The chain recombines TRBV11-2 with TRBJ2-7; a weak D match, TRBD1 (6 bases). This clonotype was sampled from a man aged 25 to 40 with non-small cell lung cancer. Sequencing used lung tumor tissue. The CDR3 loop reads CASRGAGYEQYF. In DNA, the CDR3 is TGTGCCAGCAGGGGGGCAGGGTATGAGCAGTACTTC.